A single sample is the source of the 32 T cell receptor beta chains below, sequenced in a study of T cell repertoires in cytomegalovirus infection. These receptors' antigens are unknown. TCRdb fed the reads into MiXCR, producing one record per CDR3 protein. Of 450,000 to 600,000 distinct CDR3 sequences listed, about two fifths are singletons. This material consisted of cultured PBMCs, taken from culture after CMV antigen stimulation. All receptors derive from a human donor in good health (CMV status not recorded). Some clones in this sample may be carry-over from other donors' samples.

The V gene is TRBV4-1, the J gene TRBJ2-1, with TRBD1 identical over 7 bases. This CDR3 spans 14 amino acids. CDR1 MGHRA and CDR2 YSYEKL come from the germline V gene. V lost 3 bases, J lost 7 bases, and 6 bases stayed unmatched. The CDR3 loop reads CASSHRGNQNEQFF. DNA for the CDR3: TGCGCCAGCAGCCACAGGGGGAATCAAAATGAGCAGTTCTTC.

The chain employs TRBV7-8 and TRBJ1-5, with 11 bases aligning to TRBD1. From germline, CDR1 is SGHVS and CDR2 FQNEAQ. The CDR3 is 16 residues long. Unmatched junction bases numbered 5, after V lost 1 base and J lost 6 bases. Here the CDR3 DNA reads TGTGCCAGCAGCTTAGGGACAGGGGGCATGGGTCAGCCCCAGCATTTT. Protein product: CASSLGTGGMGQPQHF.

This CDR3 reads CASSSPGTPWGEQYF. The CDR3, as DNA: TGTGCCAGCAGTTCTCCCGGGACTCCCTGGGGGGAGCAGTACTTC. The chain joins TRBV12-3 or TRBV12-4 to TRBJ2-7; possible D gene TRBD2, 6 bases. This CDR3 contains 15 residues. Trimming shortened V by 4 bases and J by 7 bases, and 20 bases separated the two germline ends.

This clonotype was detected a few times. The chain combines TRBV5-1 with TRBJ1-1; D is ambiguous. CDR1 SGHRS and CDR2 YFSETQ come from the germline V gene. The CDR3 contains 14 residues. V was trimmed by 1 base and J by 3 bases, leaving 10 bases between them. CDR3 DNA: TGCGCCAGCAGCTTGAATACGTGGGACACTGAAGCTTTCTTT. Translation: CASSLNTWDTEAFF.

V usage is TRBV7-2 and J usage is TRBJ2-7; 10 positions agree with TRBD1. V gave up 5 bases and J gave up 4 bases; unmatched junction bases: 11. Germline V gene sequence: CDR1 SGHTA, CDR2 FQGNSA. The CDR3 runs 16 residues. The CDR3 protein is CASSPLLGTGAYEQYF. Here the CDR3 DNA reads TGTGCCAGCAGCCCCTTACTTGGGACAGGGGCGTACGAGCAGTACTTC.

J is TRBJ1-3 and V is TRBV27; 7 positions agree with TRBD1. The germline CDR1 and CDR2 sequences are MNHEY and SMNVEV (reference sequence). Unmatched junction bases numbered 4, after V lost 6 bases and J lost 8 bases. The length of the CDR3 is 12 residues. The CDR3 loop is CASSQGGDTIYF. DNA for the CDR3: TGTGCCAGCAGCCAGGGGGGTGACACCATATATTTT.

V usage is TRBV5-6 and J usage is TRBJ2-5; D gene unclear. With 4 bases removed from V and 5 bases from J, the gap between germline ends came to 12 bases. CDR1 and CDR2 (germline): SGHDT, YYEEEE. The CDR3 contains 13 residues. The CDR3 DNA reads as TGTGCCAGCAGCCCGCTTCGGGTGGAGACCCAGTACTTC. Amino acids: CASSPLRVETQYF.

On this clonotype: Given a much more abundant clone one base away, this may be a read error. This CDR3 is CASSLGGVSGNTIYF. CDR3 DNA sequence: TGTGCCAGCAGCTTAGGGGGGGTTTCTGGAAACACCATATATTTT. This chain joins TRBV7-2 and TRBJ1-3; D is perhaps TRBD1 (5 bases). V gave up 1 base and J gave up 1 base, with 8 bases separating them. Germline lookup yields CDR1 SGHTA and CDR2 FQGNSA. This CDR3 region has 15 residues.

The table lists this clonotype with a few counts. The chain has TRBV12-5 and TRBJ2-2; D not certain. The length of the CDR3 is 16 residues. Trimming stripped 4 bases from V and 6 bases from J, with 18 bases between. The V gene's germline CDR1 is LGHNT and CDR2 FRNRAP. CDR3 region: CASGSVYGPAPGELFF. CDR3 nucleotide sequence: TGTGCTAGTGGTTCAGTATATGGCCCAGCTCCCGGGGAGCTGTTTTTT. Based on the CDR3 plus reference TRBV12-5 and TRBJ2-2, the full variable domain is DARVTQTPRHKVTEMGQEVTMRCQPILGHNTVFWYRQTMMQGLELLAYFRNRAPLDDSGMPKDRFSAEMPDATLATLKIQPSEPRDSAVYFCASGSVYGPAPGELFFGEGSRLTVL.

This clonotype showed up just a few times. This chain joins TRBV15 and TRBJ2-1; 9 bases are shared with TRBD1. This CDR3 is built from 15 residues. Germline values: CDR1 LNHNV, CDR2 YYDKDF (reference sequence). Germline trimming cut 5 bases from V and 1 base from J; bases unmatched to any gene: 3. In DNA, the CDR3 is TGTGCCACCAGCGCCGGGACAGGGTCCTACAATGAGCAGTTCTTC. Protein product: CATSAGTGSYNEQFF.

This clonotype was detected many times. The rearrangement links TRBV7-2 to TRBJ2-3; 7 nucleotides line up with TRBD2. This CDR3 region has 15 residues. Germline values: CDR1 SGHTA, CDR2 FQGNSA. V shed 0 bases and J 0 bases; nucleotides not matched to a gene: 0. CDR3 sequence (DNA): TGTGCCAGCAGCTTAGCGGGAGGGAGCACAGATACGCAGTATTTT. This encodes CASSLAGGSTDTQYF.

This clonotype was picked up many times. The V call is TRBV7-2, the J call TRBJ2-1; D remains ambiguous. V was clipped by 3 bases and J by 8 bases, with 8 bases between them. CDR1 SGHTA and CDR2 FQGNSA come from the germline V gene. This CDR3 has 12 residues. CDR3 in amino acids: CASSLGSDEQFF. In DNA, the CDR3 is TGTGCCAGCAGCTTGGGTTCTGATGAGCAGTTCTTC.

A few counts support this clonotype. V usage is TRBV7-9 and J usage is TRBJ2-2; TRBD2 is a possible D gene (6 bases). Germline CDR1 is SEHNR and CDR2 is FQNEAQ (reference sequence). Trimming shortened V by 4 bases and J by 1 base, and 10 bases separated the two germline ends. The CDR3 consists of 15 residues. CDR3 in amino acids: CASSSARENTGELFF. CDR3 bases: TGTGCCAGCAGCTCAGCGCGGGAGAACACCGGGGAGCTGTTTTTT.

This chain uses TRBV7-9 with TRBJ2-1, with a tentative D call TRBD1 (6 bases). Germline assignment: CDR1 SEHNR and CDR2 FQNEAQ (reference sequence). There are 16 residues in the CDR3. V shed 5 bases and J shed 10 bases, with 24 bases lying between them. The CDR3 DNA reads TGTGCCAGCAGCGCGACCCTCCCCGGGACAACCCTCGAGCAGTTCTTC. Amino acids: CASSATLPGTTLEQFF.

This sequence joins TRBV6-1 and TRBJ2-5, with D possibly matching TRBD2 (6 bases). Germline CDR1 reads MNHNS; CDR2 reads SASEGT. This CDR3 is 14 amino acids long. The V end lost 4 bases, the J end lost 0 bases, and 9 bases lay between the germline ends. The CDR3 DNA is TGTGCCAGCAGTGGCGGGGCTAACCAAGAGACCCAGTACTTC. Its protein is CASSGGANQETQYF.

This clonotype showed up just a few times. This sequence joins TRBV7-2 and TRBJ2-3; no firm D call. V lost 1 base to trimming and J lost 2 bases, with 22 bases between them. The length of the CDR3 is 19 residues. CDR1 is SGHTA, CDR2 FQGNSA, per germline. The CDR3 loop is CASSLGVLAPGWLTDTQYF. The DNA of the CDR3 is TGTGCCAGCAGCTTAGGCGTTCTGGCCCCTGGATGGCTCACAGATACGCAGTATTTT.

This clonotype was counted many times. The rearrangement joins TRBV28 to TRBJ1-5; 7 bases agree with TRBD1. Germline CDR1 reads MDHEN; CDR2 reads SYDVKM. With 6 bases clipped from V and 1 base from J, the junction kept 3 bases outside the gene matches. The CDR3 length is 14 residues. Written as DNA, the CDR3 is TGTGCCAGCAGAGGACAGGTCAGCAATCAGCCCCAGCATTTT. It codes for CASRGQVSNQPQHF.

Comment on this clonotype: This CDR3 fails to terminate in the conserved phenylalanine or tryptophan, so it likely reflects a read error. The V and J genes are TRBV7-2 and TRBJ2-5; D gene uncertain. V lost 0 bases to trimming and J lost 5 bases, with 7 bases between them. CDR1 and CDR2 (germline): SGHTA, FQGNSA. This CDR3 has 13 residues. The CDR3 sequence is CASSLARDETQYL. As DNA, the CDR3 is TGTGCCAGCAGCTTAGCGCGCGACGAGACCCAGTACCTC.

This clonotype was picked up a small number of times. This CDR3 reads CASRRVPTTQETQYF. The DNA for the CDR3 is TGTGCCAGCAGGAGGGTCCCGACAACGCAAGAGACCCAGTACTTC. This chain uses TRBV6-2 or TRBV6-3 with TRBJ2-5; the D gene is possibly TRBD2 (5 bases). Per the germline V gene, CDR1 is MNHEY and CDR2 is SVGEGT. The CDR3 consists of 15 residues. V was clipped by 6 bases and J by 2 bases, with 16 bases between them.

The sample holds one count of this clonotype. The rearrangement uses TRBV5-4 and TRBJ2-3, with 11 bases that match TRBD2. Germline V CDR1 and CDR2: SGHNT, YYREEE (reference sequence). This CDR3 spans 17 amino acids. V dropped 2 bases and J dropped 2; count of bases not matched to a gene: 7. The CDR3 coding sequence is TGTGCCAGCAGCTTCGGGAGACTAGCGGGGAACACAGATACGCAGTATTTT. Translating it yields CASSFGRLAGNTDTQYF.

This clonotype has only one observation. This chain connects TRBV7-6 to TRBJ2-3; perhaps TRBD1 as D (5 bases). The length of the CDR3 is 14 residues. V lost 5 bases to trimming and J lost 2 bases, with 11 bases between them. Germline V gives CDR1 SGHVS, CDR2 FNYEAQ. CDR3 loop: CASSRGHSTDTQYF. The CDR3 region has the DNA TGTGCCAGCAGCAGGGGCCACTCCACAGATACGCAGTATTTT.

The genes are TRBV20-1 and TRBJ2-7; TRBD2 matches at 10 bases. The CDR3 is made up of 14 amino acids. V shed 0 bases and J 7 bases; nucleotides not matched to a gene: 6. Germline CDR1 DFQATT, CDR2 SNEGSKA (reference sequence). In DNA, the CDR3 is TGCAGTGCTAGAGACCCTCTAGCGGGAGTTGAGCAGTACTTC. As protein: CSARDPLAGVEQYF.

This clonotype came up a few times. This chain uses TRBV12-3 or TRBV12-4 with TRBJ2-3; perhaps D is TRBD1 or TRBD2 (5 bases each). The CDR3 contains 17 residues. V was pared by 3 bases and J by 5 bases, with 21 bases between. CDR3 region: CASSFQGPGLSGDTQYF. CDR3 DNA sequence: TGTGCCAGCAGTTTTCAGGGACCGGGTCTCTCTGGAGATACGCAGTATTTT.

This clonotype came up a few times. The chain has TRBV7-2 and TRBJ2-1; 7 positions match TRBD2. The V and J ends lost 4 bases and 3 bases, in that order; junction bases with no gene match: 18. Germline CDR1 is SGHTA and CDR2 is FQGNSA. This CDR3 spans 19 amino acids. The CDR3 sequence: CASSSWGLGAGENYNEQFF. In DNA, the CDR3 is TGTGCCAGCAGCTCCTGGGGTTTAGGGGCGGGGGAAAACTACAATGAGCAGTTCTTC.

The chain couples TRBV2 to TRBJ2-7; possibly TRBD2 for D (5 bases). The CDR3 sequence is 14 residues long. Germline lookup yields CDR1 SNHLY and CDR2 FYNNEI. V lost 4 bases and J lost 4, with 14 bases in between. CDR3 nucleotides: TGTGCCAGCAGTGCCGGGGTCTCCGTGTACGAGCAGTACTTC. This codes for CASSAGVSVYEQYF. Together with reference TRBV2 and TRBJ2-7, the CDR3 gives the full variable domain: EPEVTQTPSHQVTQMGQEVILRCVPISNHLYFYWYRQILGQKVEFLVSFYNNEISEKSEIFDDQFSVERPDGSNFTLKIRSTKLEDSAMYFCASSAGVSVYEQYFGPGTRLTVT.

This rearrangement joins TRBV6-1 to TRBJ2-5; 9 nucleotides agree with TRBD2. V dropped 6 bases and J dropped 4; count of bases not matched to a gene: 12. The length of the CDR3 is 16 residues. The germline gives CDR1 MNHNS, CDR2 SASEGT. As DNA, the CDR3 is TGTGCCAGCAGCGAATCGCGGGAGGGTCTCGGAGAGACCCAGTACTTC. It is translated as CASSESREGLGETQYF.

The V call is TRBV4-1, the J call TRBJ1-3; the D is unclear. The ends were cut back, 3 bases at V and 8 bases at J, with 5 bases in the middle. The CDR3 sequence is 11 residues long. CDR1 MGHRA and CDR2 YSYEKL come from the germline V gene. The CDR3 sequence is CASSHKDTIYF. DNA for the CDR3: TGCGCCAGCAGCCATAAAGACACCATATATTTT.

The V call is TRBV7-2, the J call TRBJ2-5; TRBD2 agrees at 8 bases. This CDR3 contains 16 residues. Germline V lookup: CDR1 SGHTA, CDR2 FQGNSA. V trimming: 1 base; J trimming: 2 bases; junction bases outside the gene matches: 6. CDR3 in amino acids: CASSLVRGAPQETQYF. The DNA of the CDR3 is TGTGCCAGCAGCTTAGTGCGGGGGGCCCCTCAAGAGACCCAGTACTTC.

This clonotype has a handful of counts. The genes are TRBV30 and TRBJ1-1, with 7 nucleotides matching TRBD1. Per the germline V gene, CDR1 is GTSNPN and CDR2 is SVGIG (reference sequence). The CDR3 spans 14 residues. J was trimmed by 5 bases and V by 5 bases; bases with no gene match: 11. The CDR3 nucleotides read TGTGCCTGGGTCCCAAACAGGGGTCTTACTGAAGCTTTCTTT. Amino acid sequence: CAWVPNRGLTEAFF.

V is TRBV19 and J is TRBJ2-1, with 13 positions matching TRBD2. Trimming at V came to 0 bases and at J to 8 bases, leaving 7 bases not matched to a gene. CDR3 length equals 17 residues. CDR1 is LNHDA, CDR2 SQIVND, per germline (reference sequence). CDR3 amino acids: CASSIDSLAGGYYEQFF. In DNA form, the CDR3 reads TGTGCCAGTAGTATAGACTCACTAGCGGGAGGGTATTATGAGCAGTTCTTC.

The chain couples TRBV6-2 or TRBV6-3 to TRBJ2-7, with TRBD2 matching 15 bases. V lost 10 bases and J lost 5; bases outside the gene matches: 6. The CDR3 extends over 14 amino acids. CDR1 is MNHEY, CDR2 SVGEGT, per germline. In DNA, the CDR3 is TGTGCCACTGGGACTAGCGGGAGGTTCGACGAGCAGTACTTC. It encodes CATGTSGRFDEQYF.

V gene TRBV6-5 combines with J gene TRBJ1-2; D not certain. Trimming cost V 1 base and J 0 bases, with 9 bases left between them. The germline CDR1 and CDR2 sequences are MNHEY and SVGAGI. The CDR3 extends over 15 amino acids. CDR3 nucleotides: TGTGCCAGCAGTTACTATGGCGAGTCTAACTATGGCTACACCTTC. Translation gives CASSYYGESNYGYTF.